These 27 T cell receptor beta chains came from one sample sequenced in a study of shared clonotypes between healthy human individuals. Data came from immunoSEQ multiplex PCR; TCRdb stores just in-frame clones and leaves some out. The sample holds approximately 2.3 million clones, more than 85% seen once. Material: naive CD4+ T cells from PBMCs. Stated subset: CD45RA+ positively selected. The receptor source for this set is a young man in good health. Some clones in this sample may be carry-over from other donors' samples.

The rearrangement joins TRBV28 to TRBJ2-3; the D gene could be TRBD1 or TRBD2 (6 bases each). V was trimmed by 6 bases and J by 1 base, leaving 14 bases between them. The CDR3 covers 15 residues. The germline V gene encodes CDR1 MDHEN and CDR2 SYDVKM. CDR3 amino acids: CASRVRGLGTDTQYF. The CDR3 region has the DNA TGTGCCAGCAGGGTCAGGGGACTCGGCACAGATACGCAGTATTTT.

The gene calls are TRBV27 and TRBJ2-7; D is tentatively TRBD1 or TRBD2 (5 bases each). The germline CDR1 and CDR2 sequences are MNHEY and SMNVEV (reference sequence). The V end lost 5 bases, the J end lost 2 bases, and 13 bases lay between the germline ends. CDR3 length: 14 amino acids. CDR3 in amino acids: CASSNRDGAYEQYF. CDR3 in DNA: TGTGCCAGCAGTAACCGGGACGGAGCCTACGAGCAGTACTTC.

The V call is TRBV6-1, the J call TRBJ1-2; weak D call: TRBD1 (5 bases). The CDR3 totals 16 residues. CDR1 and CDR2 (germline): MNHNS, SASEGT. V lost 1 base and J lost 7, with 19 bases in between. The CDR3: CASSEVGRDPGAGYTF. CDR3 DNA sequence: TGTGCCAGCAGTGAAGTGGGCCGGGATCCCGGGGCTGGCTACACCTTC.

CDR3 nucleotide sequence: TGTGCCAGCAGTTTTGTGGTCGGGGCCGGCAATCAGCCCCAGCATTTT. It translates to CASSFVVGAGNQPQHF. The chain links TRBV28 to TRBJ1-5, with a tentative D call TRBD1 (5 bases). Germline V gene lookup returns CDR1 MDHEN and CDR2 SYDVKM. The CDR3 length is 16 residues. V was clipped by 3 bases and J by 2 bases, with 14 bases between them.

The table lists this clone with a count of one. The rearrangement joins TRBV6-6 to TRBJ2-1; D is perhaps TRBD2 (7 bases). The CDR3 length is 16 residues. V was clipped by 6 bases and J by 8 bases, with 23 bases between them. Germline V gene sequence: CDR1 MNHNY, CDR2 SVGAGI (reference sequence). CDR3 sequence: CASSSPLVGGGDEQFF. The CDR3 region has the DNA TGTGCCAGCAGCTCCCCACTGGTGGGAGGGGGGGATGAGCAGTTCTTC.

The chain couples TRBV7-2 to TRBJ2-1; no clear D gene. The V gene lost 4 bases and the J gene lost 7 bases, with 20 bases spanning the gap. The CDR3 sequence is 16 residues long. CDR1 SGHTA and CDR2 FQGNSA come from the germline V gene. CDR3 nucleotide sequence: TGTGCCAGCAGCTCCCGCCAGGCTACCGTCACTAATGAGCAGTTCTTC. Encoded protein: CASSSRQATVTNEQFF. The full variable domain, in which reference TRBV7-2 and TRBJ2-1 provide the parts outside the CDR3, is GAGVSQSPSNKVTEKGKDVELRCDPISGHTALYWYRQSLGQGLEFLIYFQGNSAPDKSGLPSDRFSAERTGGSVSTLTIQRTQQEDSAVYLCASSSRQATVTNEQFFGPGTRLTVL.

This clone was found once. CDR3 amino acids: CASVRRGLDYGYTF. DNA for the CDR3: TGTGCCAGTGTCAGGCGGGGGCTGGACTATGGCTACACCTTC. The V call is TRBV19, the J call TRBJ1-2; TRBD1 might be the D (6 bases). CDR3 length: 14 amino acids. The ends were cut back, 8 bases at V and 3 bases at J, with 16 bases in the middle. Germline CDR1 reads LNHDA; CDR2 reads SQIVND (reference sequence).

The chain links TRBV28 to TRBJ1-4; D may be TRBD1 (6 bases). The CDR3 is made up of 14 amino acids. Germline loops: CDR1 MDHEN, CDR2 SYDVKM. V was cut by 7 bases and J by 6 bases, with 15 bases left in between. The CDR3 spells CASTPGADYEKLFF. CDR3 nucleotide sequence: TGTGCCAGCACCCCGGGGGCGGATTATGAAAAACTGTTTTTT.

This clone has only one observation. CDR3 nucleotides: TGTGCCAGCAGCCAAGGGGTCGGATACGAGCAGTACTTC. Protein sequence: CASSQGVGYEQYF. The chain recombines TRBV4-2 with TRBJ2-7; D is unresolved. The germline CDR1 and CDR2 sequences are LGHNA and YNFKEQ. The length of the CDR3 is 13 residues. V was clipped by 1 base and J by 4 bases, with 8 bases between them.

This chain joins TRBV15 and TRBJ1-2; the match to TRBD1 covers 9 bases. This CDR3 region has 13 residues. Losses at the gene ends were 3 bases for V and 8 bases for J; bases not matched to a gene: 4. Germline V lookup: CDR1 LNHNV, CDR2 YYDKDF (reference sequence). Here the CDR3 DNA reads TGTGCCACCAGCAGTTGGACAGGGGAAGGCTACACCTTC. Translation: CATSSWTGEGYTF.

The rearrangement joins TRBV6-1 to TRBJ1-5; TRBD1 matches at 8 bases. The germline gives CDR1 MNHNS, CDR2 SASEGT. The length of the CDR3 is 13 residues. V lost 7 bases, J lost 8 bases, and 7 bases stayed unmatched. The CDR3 spells CASKRQGTEPQHF. CDR3 in DNA: TGTGCCAGCAAGAGACAGGGGACGGAGCCCCAGCATTTT.

This sequence joins TRBV28 and TRBJ2-7; the D gene could be TRBD1 or TRBD2 (5 bases each). This CDR3 contains 14 residues. V lost 7 bases and J lost 0, with 13 bases in between. Germline-derived CDR1 and CDR2 are MDHEN and SYDVKM. The CDR3 DNA follows: TGTGCCAGCAAGCGGAAGGGGAGCTCCTACGAGCAGTACTTC. Translated, it gives CASKRKGSSYEQYF.

A word on this clone: Other DNA sequences within the sample encode an identical CDR3. V usage is TRBV7-2 and J usage is TRBJ2-7; the match to TRBD1 covers 7 bases. CDR3 size: 15 residues. Germline assignment: CDR1 SGHTA and CDR2 FQGNSA. V trimming: 1 base; J trimming: 0 bases; junction bases outside the gene matches: 3. CDR3 nucleotides: TGTGCCAGCAGCTTAGGTCGGGACAGCTCCTACGAGCAGTACTTC. Amino acid sequence: CASSLGRDSSYEQYF.

Comment on this clone: The sample has other DNA sequences that encode this CDR3 too. The chain employs TRBV5-4 and TRBJ2-5, with 8 bases lining up with TRBD2. The trim removed 1 base at V and 1 base at J, leaving 3 bases unmatched. The CDR3 has 15 residues. Germline CDR1 SGHNT, CDR2 YYREEE (reference sequence). CDR3 nucleotide sequence: TGTGCCAGCAGCTTGCCGGGAGGGACCCAAGAGACCCAGTACTTC. It translates to CASSLPGGTQETQYF.

This chain connects TRBV11-3 to TRBJ2-2; D is ambiguous. The length of the CDR3 is 19 residues. CDR1 and CDR2 from the germline V gene are SGHNT and YENEEA. The V gene lost 5 bases and the J gene lost 0 bases, with 22 bases spanning the gap. The CDR3 protein is CASSARVGSRSTNTGELFF. The CDR3 bases are TGTGCCAGCAGCGCAAGGGTGGGGTCGCGGAGCACGAACACCGGGGAGCTGTTTTTT.

This clone has just one count. The CDR3, as DNA: TGTGCCTGGAGTCTTACCGGGACAGCCAATTCACCCCTCCACTTT. Protein product: CAWSLTGTANSPLHF. This chain connects TRBV30 to TRBJ1-6; 7 bases are a match to TRBD1. The CDR3 has 15 residues. V lost 2 bases, J lost 7 bases, and 8 bases stayed unmatched. Looked up from germline, CDR1 is GTSNPN and CDR2 is SVGIG (reference sequence).

The chain links TRBV4-2 to TRBJ1-3, with 10 bases aligning to TRBD1. The germline gives CDR1 LGHNA, CDR2 YNFKEQ. J gave up 8 bases and V 5 bases, and 12 bases lay outside the gene matches. The CDR3 covers 16 residues. This CDR3 reads CASSESPGQGTYTIYF. The CDR3 nucleotides are TGTGCCAGCAGCGAGAGCCCGGGACAGGGGACTTACACCATATATTTT.

Comment on this clone: Other DNA sequences in the same sample also yield this CDR3. CDR3 amino acids: CASSTGGVYEQYF. The DNA of the CDR3 is TGTGCCAGCAGTACAGGGGGCGTTTACGAGCAGTACTTC. V usage is TRBV28 and J usage is TRBJ2-7; 9 bases are a match to TRBD1. The CDR3 has 13 residues. With V trimmed by 5 bases and J by 4 bases, 3 bases remained unmatched. Germline CDR1 and CDR2: MDHEN and SYDVKM.

The J gene is TRBJ2-7, the V gene TRBV27, with 8 bases identical to TRBD1. V was pared by 6 bases and J by 0 bases, with 10 bases of the junction left unmatched. The CDR3 is 16 residues long. CDR1 is MNHEY and CDR2 is SMNVEV in the germline V gene (reference sequence). The CDR3 protein is CASRMKPTGVSYEQYF. DNA for the CDR3: TGTGCCAGCAGGATGAAACCGACAGGGGTCTCCTACGAGCAGTACTTC.

V and J are TRBV29-1 and TRBJ2-1; 8 bases agree with TRBD2. V was pared by 4 bases and J by 0 bases, with 5 bases of the junction left unmatched. Germline V gene lookup returns CDR1 SQVTM and CDR2 ANQGSEA. The CDR3 is 15 amino acids. The CDR3 nucleotides are TGCAGCGTTGGAGTAGCGGGAAACTCCTACAATGAGCAGTTCTTC. Translated: CSVGVAGNSYNEQFF.

The CDR3 region is CASSQGLFYYEQYF. DNA of the CDR3: TGTGCCAGCAGCCAGGGACTATTCTACTACGAGCAGTACTTC. This chain joins TRBV7-2 and TRBJ2-7; 7 nucleotides agree with TRBD2. Germline CDR1 is SGHTA and CDR2 is FQGNSA. V dropped 5 bases and J dropped 3; count of bases not matched to a gene: 7. The CDR3 has 14 residues.

The rearrangement uses TRBV6-6 and TRBJ2-1; D gene unclear. The ends were cut back, 4 bases at V and 5 bases at J, with 6 bases in the middle. Germline CDR1 and CDR2: MNHNY and SVGAGI (reference sequence). The CDR3 is 12 residues long. The CDR3, as DNA: TGTGCCAGCAGTTCCTTCGACAATGAGCAGTTCTTC. It yields the protein CASSSFDNEQFF.

The chain employs TRBV7-3 and TRBJ2-3, with TRBD2 identical over 7 bases. V was pared by 8 bases and J by 4 bases, with 9 bases of the junction left unmatched. The CDR3 is made up of 14 amino acids. CDR1 SGHTA and CDR2 FQGTGA come from the germline V gene. CDR3 nucleotides: TGTGCCAGCTCGACCGGGGGAGGGGCAGATACGCAGTATTTT. Its translation is CASSTGGGADTQYF.

J is TRBJ1-3 and V is TRBV9; D not certain. Trimming pared 4 bases from V and 8 bases from J, leaving 16 bases between. The CDR3 contains 14 residues. CDR1 and CDR2 (germline): SGDLS, YYNGEE. The CDR3 DNA reads as TGTGCCAGCAGCCCACGGGCGAGGGATGACACCATATATTTT. This translates into CASSPRARDDTIYF.

This clone came up once. The chain recombines TRBV27 with TRBJ2-1; maybe TRBD2 (6 bases). The germline CDR1 and CDR2 sequences are MNHEY and SMNVEV (reference sequence). This CDR3 region has 15 residues. With 5 bases removed from V and 8 bases from J, the gap between germline ends came to 19 bases. CDR3 residues: CASSRRDFSPHEQFF. The CDR3 nucleotides are TGTGCCAGCAGTCGTCGGGACTTTAGTCCCCATGAGCAGTTCTTC.

V is TRBV7-2 and J is TRBJ2-5; TRBD2 aligns across 7 bases. The germline gives CDR1 SGHTA, CDR2 FQGNSA. J lost 4 bases, V lost 3 bases, and 8 bases had no gene match. This CDR3 region has 15 residues. The CDR3 loop is CASSLVRGSRETQYF. CDR3 coding DNA: TGTGCCAGCAGCTTGGTCCGCGGGAGCCGAGAGACCCAGTACTTC. The variable domain in full, with the rest retrieved from reference TRBV7-2 and TRBJ2-5, is GAGVSQSPSNKVTEKGKDVELRCDPISGHTALYWYRQSLGQGLEFLIYFQGNSAPDKSGLPSDRFSAERTGGSVSTLTIQRTQQEDSAVYLCASSLVRGSRETQYFGPGTRLLVL.

This chain uses TRBV11-1 with TRBJ1-2; D gene uncertain. Trimming took off 3 bases at V and 0 bases at J, with 2 bases between the two ends. Germline values: CDR1 SGHAT, CDR2 FQDESV (reference sequence). The CDR3 consists of 12 residues. The chain's CDR3 is CASSFPNYGYTF. The CDR3 DNA reads TGTGCCAGCAGCTTTCCTAACTATGGCTACACCTTC.